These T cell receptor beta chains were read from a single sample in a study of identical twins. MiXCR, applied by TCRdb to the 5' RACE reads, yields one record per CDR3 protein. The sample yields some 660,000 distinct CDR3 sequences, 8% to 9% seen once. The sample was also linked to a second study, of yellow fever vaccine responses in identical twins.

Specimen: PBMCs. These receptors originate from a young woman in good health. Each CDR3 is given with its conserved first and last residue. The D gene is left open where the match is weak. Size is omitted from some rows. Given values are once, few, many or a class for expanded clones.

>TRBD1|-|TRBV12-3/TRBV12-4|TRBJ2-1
TGTGCCAGCAGTCCAAAACGGGACAGACCCTACAATGAGCAGTTCTTC
CASSPKRDRPYNEQFF
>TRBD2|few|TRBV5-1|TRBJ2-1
TGCGCCAGCAGGGTCGGGGGGGCTTCCTACAATGAGCAGTTCTTC
CASRVGGASYNEQFF
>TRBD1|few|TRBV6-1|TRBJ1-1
TGTGCCAGCAGGGACAGGGCGTACACTGAAGCTTTCTTT
CASRDRAYTEAFF
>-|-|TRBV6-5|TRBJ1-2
TGTGCCAGCAGTTACCAAGGACAGAGCTACACCTTC
CASSYQGQSYTF
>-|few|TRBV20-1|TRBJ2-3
TGCAGTGCTAGAGAATTCGCAGCTAATACGCAGTATTTT
CSAREFAANTQYF
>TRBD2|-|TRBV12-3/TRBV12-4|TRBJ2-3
TGTGCCACCTCTAGCGGGAGGGCAGATACGCAGTATTTT
CATSSGRADTQYF
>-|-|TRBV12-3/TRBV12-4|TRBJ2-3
TGTGCCAGCAACTTCGCCCGGGATACGCAGTATTTT
CASNFARDTQYF
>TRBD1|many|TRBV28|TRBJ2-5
TGTGCCAGCAGTAACGTAAGACAGGGAGCTGGGACCCAGTACTTC
CASSNVRQGAGTQYF
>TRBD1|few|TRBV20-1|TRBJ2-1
TGCAGTGCTAGAGAGTTTGGGAGACAGGGTTACAATGAGCAGTTCTTC
CSAREFGRQGYNEQFF
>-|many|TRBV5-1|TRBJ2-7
TGCGCCAGCAGCTTGACAGTACACTACGAGCAGTACTTC
CASSLTVHYEQYF
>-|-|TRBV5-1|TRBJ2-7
TGCGCCAGCAGCTTAATGGGGCTTTACGAGCAGTACTTC
CASSLMGLYEQYF
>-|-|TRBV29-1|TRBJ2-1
TGCAGCTCCCGAGTAGCCAATGAGCAGTTCTTC
CSSRVANEQFF
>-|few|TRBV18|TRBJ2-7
TGTGCCAGCTCACCACCGGCGGGCTACGAGCAGTACTTC
CASSPPAGYEQYF
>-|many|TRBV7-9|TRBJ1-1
TGTGCCAGCAGCTTAGGTTTCACTGAAGCTTTCTTT
CASSLGFTEAFF
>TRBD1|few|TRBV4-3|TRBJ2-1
TGCGCCAGCAGCCAAGATCAGGGGGCGAACAATGAGCAGTTCTTC
CASSQDQGANNEQFF
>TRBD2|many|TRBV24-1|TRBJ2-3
TGTGCCACCAGTGATATCCAACTAGCGGGGGGGCAAGATACGCAGTATTTT
CATSDIQLAGGQDTQYF
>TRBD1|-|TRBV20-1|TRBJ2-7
TGCAGTGCAAAAAGGACAGGAACCTACGAGCAGTACTTC
CSAKRTGTYEQYF
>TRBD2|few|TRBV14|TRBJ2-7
TGTGCCAGCAGCCAGCTACACCGGACTAGCGGGAGAAGCCTCCACGAGCAGTACTTC
CASSQLHRTSGRSLHEQYF
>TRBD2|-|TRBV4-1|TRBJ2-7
TGCGCCAGCAGCCAAGGCCGGGGGGGTACCTACGAGCAGTACTTC
CASSQGRGGTYEQYF
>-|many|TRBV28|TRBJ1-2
TGTGCCAGCAGTGGGGGGGCCCAATATGGCTACACCTTC
CASSGGAQYGYTF
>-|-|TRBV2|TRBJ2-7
TGTGCCAGCAGTGATCTAGGGTCCGAGCAGTACTTC
CASSDLGSEQYF
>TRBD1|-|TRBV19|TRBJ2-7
TGTGCCAGTAGTTTCAACTCGGGACAGGGGATATACGAGCAGTACTTC
CASSFNSGQGIYEQYF
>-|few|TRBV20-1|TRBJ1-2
TGCAGTGCTAGATCTCCTTGGCTATTGAGTGGCTATGGCTACACCTTC
CSARSPWLLSGYGYTF
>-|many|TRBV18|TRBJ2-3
TGTGCCAGCAGCCCCCTTGGGACAGATACGCAGTATTTT
CASSPLGTDTQYF
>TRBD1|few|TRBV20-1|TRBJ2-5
TGCAGTGCTAGAGTCGGGGTCACAGGGGCAGGGGAGACCCAGTACTTC
CSARVGVTGAGETQYF
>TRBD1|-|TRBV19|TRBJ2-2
TGTGCCAGTAGTCCCAGACAGGGGACGAACACCGGGGAGCTGTTTTTT
CASSPRQGTNTGELFF
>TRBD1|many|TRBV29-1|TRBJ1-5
TGCAGCGTATCAAGGGGGCACAATCAGCCCCAGCATTTT
CSVSRGHNQPQHF
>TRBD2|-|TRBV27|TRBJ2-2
TGTGCCAGCAGTTCACTAGCGGGAGTGGGGGAGCTGTTTTTT
CASSSLAGVGELFF
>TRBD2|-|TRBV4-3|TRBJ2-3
TGCGCCAGCAGCCACAAGACTAGCGGGAGAGCAGATACGCAGTATTTT
CASSHKTSGRADTQYF
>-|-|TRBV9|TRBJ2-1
TGTGCCAGCAGCGTAGAGGGGCGGGGTGAGCAGTTCTTC
CASSVEGRGEQFF
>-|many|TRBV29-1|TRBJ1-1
TGCAGCGTTGAAACTGTAATGAACACTGAAGCTTTCTTT
CSVETVMNTEAFF
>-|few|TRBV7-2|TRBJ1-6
TGTGCCAGCAGCTTCGACTTTAATTCACCCCTCCACTTT
CASSFDFNSPLHF
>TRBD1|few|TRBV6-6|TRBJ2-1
TGTGCCAGCAGCCCATGGGGGACAGGAATCCACAATGAGCAGTTCTTC
CASSPWGTGIHNEQFF
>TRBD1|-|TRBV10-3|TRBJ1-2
TGTGCTATCAGTGAGTCGAAAGGGGGCGTAGTTGGCTACACCTTC
CAISESKGGVVGYTF
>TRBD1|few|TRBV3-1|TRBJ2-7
TGTGCCAGCAGGCGGTCTGGGACAGGGGGCATCGAGCAGTACTTC
CASRRSGTGGIEQYF
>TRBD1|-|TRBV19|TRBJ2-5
TGTGCCGCAGGGGGACAGGGCCAACGGTCCCAGTACTTC
CAAGGQGQRSQYF
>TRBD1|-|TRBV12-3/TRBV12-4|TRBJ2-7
TGTGCCAGCAGTTTAGGGGGACAGACTTTTCGGGACGAGCAGTACTTC
CASSLGGQTFRDEQYF
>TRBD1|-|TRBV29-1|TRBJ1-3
TGCAGCGTTGAGGGAACAGGGGGCATTGGAAACACCATATATTTT
CSVEGTGGIGNTIYF
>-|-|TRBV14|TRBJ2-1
TGTGCCAGCAGCAAAGATCACAGGGTACCCTACAATGAGCAGTTCTTC
CASSKDHRVPYNEQFF
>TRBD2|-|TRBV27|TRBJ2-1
TGTGCCAGCAGTTTAGTAGCGGGAGTTCACAATGAGCAGTTCTTC
CASSLVAGVHNEQFF
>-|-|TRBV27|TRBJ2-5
TGTGCCAGCACCCCGGGGCTAGGCGGGTCAAAGACCCAGTACTTC
CASTPGLGGSKTQYF
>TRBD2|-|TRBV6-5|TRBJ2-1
TGTGCCAGCAGTTCACGGACTAGCCCGGTCAATGAGCAGTTCTTC
CASSSRTSPVNEQFF
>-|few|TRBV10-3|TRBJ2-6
TGTGCCATCGGGCGGGTCCCCCCCTCTGGGGCCAACGTCCTGACTTTC
CAIGRVPPSGANVLTF
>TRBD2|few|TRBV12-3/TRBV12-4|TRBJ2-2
TGTGCCAGCAGCCAAAGACTAGCGGGAGGAACCGGGGAGCTGTTTTTT
CASSQRLAGGTGELFF
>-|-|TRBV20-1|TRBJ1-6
TGCAGTGCTAGACCATCGACAGCATATAATTCACCCCTCCACTTT
CSARPSTAYNSPLHF
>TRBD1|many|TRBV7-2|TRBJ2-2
TGTGCCAGCAGTTCGGGACAGGCGAACACCGGGGAGCTGTTTTTT
CASSSGQANTGELFF
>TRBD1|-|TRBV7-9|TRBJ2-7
TGTGCCCTCGACGGGGGACAGGGCTACGAGCAGTACTTC
CALDGGQGYEQYF
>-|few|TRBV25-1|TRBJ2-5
TGTGCCAGCAGTGTACTAGGGAGCCAAGAGACCCAGTACTTC
CASSVLGSQETQYF
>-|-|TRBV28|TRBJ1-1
TGTGCCAGCAGTTTTAGCGGCACCTCGGGCACTGAAGCTTTCTTT
CASSFSGTSGTEAFF
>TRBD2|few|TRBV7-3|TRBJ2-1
TGTGCCAGCAGCTCACTTCTAGCGGGGATCGACAATGAGCAGTTCTTC
CASSSLLAGIDNEQFF
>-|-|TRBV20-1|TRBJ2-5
TGCAGTGCTAGGCCGGAAGAGACCCAGTACTTC
CSARPEETQYF
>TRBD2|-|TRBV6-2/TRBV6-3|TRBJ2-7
TGTGCCAGCAGTTACCCATTACTAGCGGACTCCTACGAGCAGTACTTC
CASSYPLLADSYEQYF
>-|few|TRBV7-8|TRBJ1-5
TGTGCCAGCAGCTTAGGAGGGTTGGTCGTGGCCCAGCATTTT
CASSLGGLVVAQHF
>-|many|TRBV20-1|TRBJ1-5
TGCAGTGCTGCCCCTGGGGGGAATCAGCCCCAGCATTTT
CSAAPGGNQPQHF
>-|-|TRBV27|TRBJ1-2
TGTGCCAGCAACCGCTCCAGGGTAGATTATGGCTACACCTTC
CASNRSRVDYGYTF
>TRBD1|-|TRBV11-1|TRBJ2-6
TGTGCCAGCAGCTATCAGGTTATTGCGGACAGGGAGGCCTCTGGGGCCAACGTCCTGACTTTC
CASSYQVIADREASGANVLTF
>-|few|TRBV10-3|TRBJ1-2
TGTGCCATCAGTGGAATTAACTATGGCTACACCTTC
CAISGINYGYTF